This TCR beta chain appears in the sequencing data of a study of shared clonotypes between healthy human individuals. In the study overall: Those who served as donors were two women and a few men between the ages of 18 and 49. Donors had three CD4 naive, three CD4 memory, two CD8 naive and one CD8 memory plate apiece.

The method was immunoSEQ multiplex PCR; TCRdb's version includes in-frame clones alone and lacks a portion of them. The sample records more than 2 million clones, about 95% being singletons. CD45RO-negative, CCR7-selected cells formed the naive CD8 fraction, which excluded terminally differentiated effector memory CD45RA+ cells. Healthy HIV-negative adults with no recent acute infections or vaccinations were recruited as donors. Deletions cut 4 bases from V and 2 bases from J, with 17 bases between. Germline-derived CDR1 and CDR2 are LNHDA and SQIVND (reference sequence). The CDR3 consists of 16 residues.

The clonotype comes from a man aged 18 to 30 in good health. Input material: naive CD8+ T cells sorted from blood. V is TRBV19 and J is TRBJ1-2; D call uncertain. The CDR3 nucleotides read TGTGCCAGTAGTACACAGACCCTAAACTCGAACTATGGCTACACCTTC. This codes for CASSTQTLNSNYGYTF.